These T cell receptor beta chains were read from a single sample in a study of blood T cell repertoires in COVID-19. TCRdb's table, derived via immunoSEQ multiplex PCR, lists solely in-frame clones and lacks some. The sample lists about 61,000 clones; 88% were seen once. Sequenced: peripheral blood. Receptors originate from a woman aged 45-65 years with active or convalescent COVID-19. The CDR3 runs from the conserved cysteine through the conserved F or W. A D gene is named only where the DNA matches it firmly. Clone sizes are given selectively: once, few, many, or a class where the clone is expanded.

size	V	J	D	CDR3	DNA
NA	TRBV7-9	TRBJ2-7	TRBD1	CASSPGTEGYEQYF	TGTGCCAGCAGCCCCGGGACAGAGGGATACGAGCAGTACTTC
once	TRBV30	TRBJ2-3	TRBD2	CAWSVTSGSWDTQYF	TGTGCCTGGAGTGTCACTAGCGGGAGTTGGGATACGCAGTATTTT
once	TRBV7-9	TRBJ2-1	TRBD1	CASSLALTGGFNEQFF	TGTGCCAGCAGCTTAGCGCTTACAGGGGGCTTTAATGAGCAGTTCTTC
few	TRBV11-2	TRBJ2-1	TRBD2	CASGPSGSLGDGQFF	TGTGCCAGCGGACCTAGCGGGAGTTTAGGCGATGGGCAGTTCTTC
NA	TRBV11-2	TRBJ1-2	TRBD1	CASSLFWTGAYGYTF	TGTGCCAGCAGCTTATTTTGGACAGGGGCGTATGGCTACACCTTC
NA	TRBV27	TRBJ2-7	NA	CASSYYASAEQYF	TGTGCCAGCAGTTATTATGCTAGCGCCGAGCAGTACTTC
NA	TRBV18	TRBJ1-2	TRBD1	CASSPDRGRGYTF	TGTGCCAGCTCACCGGACAGGGGACGTGGCTACACCTTC
NA	TRBV11-3	TRBJ1-5	NA	CASSFLSSGNQPQHF	TGTGCCAGCAGCTTTCTTAGCTCCGGCAATCAGCCCCAGCATTTT
NA	TRBV2	TRBJ2-2	TRBD2	CASGIGRTNTGELFF	TGTGCCAGTGGAATCGGGAGGACGAACACCGGGGAGCTGTTTTTT
NA	TRBV2	TRBJ2-1	NA	CASSEASLPFEQFF	TGTGCCAGCAGTGAAGCCTCACTTCCCTTCGAGCAGTTCTTC
once	TRBV11-3	TRBJ2-2	TRBD1	CASSRGTGITGELFF	TGTGCCAGCAGCCGCGGGACAGGGATTACCGGGGAGCTGTTTTTT
NA	TRBV19	TRBJ2-5	NA	CASTQTGQETQYF	TGTGCCAGTACCCAAACAGGTCAAGAGACCCAGTACTTC
once	TRBV4-1	TRBJ2-7	TRBD2	CASSQVPAGVKYF	TGCGCCAGCAGCCAAGTCCCAGCGGGAGTTAAGTACTTC
NA	TRBV4-2	TRBJ2-3	NA	CASSQDPPRAADTQYF	TGTGCCAGCAGCCAAGATCCCCCGAGGGCGGCAGATACGCAGTATTTT
NA	TRBV30	TRBJ2-7	TRBD1	CAWQPGQGYEQYF	TGTGCCTGGCAACCGGGACAGGGCTACGAGCAGTACTTC
NA	TRBV3-1/TRBV3-2	TRBJ2-1	TRBD2	CASSQGTVGLAGVFPKDSYNEQFF	TGTGCCAGCAGCCAGGGGACGGTCGGGCTAGCGGGAGTTTTTCCGAAGGACTCCTACAATGAGCAGTTCTTC
NA	TRBV6-5	TRBJ2-3	TRBD2	CASSSAGGSTDTQYF	TGTGCCAGCAGTTCAGCGGGAGGGAGCACAGATACGCAGTATTTT
NA	TRBV4-1	TRBJ2-5	NA	CASSQETLGAQYF	TGCGCCAGCAGCCAAGAAACATTAGGGGCCCAGTACTTC
NA	TRBV19	TRBJ1-6	NA	CASSPDSYNSPLHF	TGTGCCAGTAGCCCGGACAGCTATAATTCACCCCTCCACTTT
NA	TRBV4-1	TRBJ1-3	TRBD1	CASSQGQGSGNTIYF	TGCGCCAGCAGCCAAGGACAGGGGTCAGGAAACACCATATATTTT
NA	TRBV4-1	TRBJ2-5	TRBD2	CASSQESGGRYETQYF	TGCGCCAGCAGCCAAGAATCTGGCGGGAGGTATGAGACCCAGTACTTC
NA	TRBV5-6	TRBJ2-3	NA	CASSSQRTRSTDTQYF	TGTGCCAGCAGCTCCCAGCGTACCCGAAGCACAGATACGCAGTATTTT
NA	TRBV7-9	TRBJ2-1	TRBD2	CASSPKVRLAVYNEQFF	TGTGCCAGCAGCCCTAAAGTTAGACTAGCGGTGTACAATGAGCAGTTCTTC
NA	TRBV7-8	TRBJ1-5	NA	CASSLAAQPQHF	TGTGCCAGCAGCTTAGCGGCCCAGCCCCAGCATTTT
NA	TRBV24-1	TRBJ1-6	NA	CATSDLRWTAGHNSPLHF	TGTGCCACCAGTGATTTGCGATGGACAGCTGGGCATAATTCACCCCTCCACTTT
NA	TRBV19	TRBJ2-4	NA	CASSITSLMAKNIQYF	TGTGCCAGTAGTATTACTAGCTTAATGGCCAAAAACATTCAGTACTTC
NA	TRBV13	TRBJ1-4	NA	CASSLGALGGEKLFF	TGTGCCAGCAGCTTAGGAGCTTTGGGAGGTGAAAAACTGTTTTTT
NA	TRBV11-3	TRBJ2-1	TRBD2	CASSLGRGGSAYNEQFF	TGTGCCAGCAGCTTAGGTCGGGGCGGGAGCGCCTACAATGAGCAGTTCTTC
NA	TRBV19	TRBJ1-1	TRBD1	CASSMDRATEAFF	TGTGCCAGTAGTATGGACAGGGCCACTGAAGCTTTCTTT
once	TRBV5-4	TRBJ2-5	TRBD2	CASSSPSGTQETQYF	TGTGCCAGCAGCTCCCCTAGCGGTACGCAAGAGACCCAGTACTTC
NA	TRBV6-4	TRBJ2-1	TRBD2	CASSGLAGGDNEQFF	TGTGCCAGCAGTGGCCTAGCGGGAGGGGACAATGAGCAGTTCTTC
NA	TRBV27	TRBJ2-5	NA	CASSLGPRRGRQETQYF	TGTGCCAGCAGTTTAGGCCCCCGGAGGGGCCGGCAAGAGACCCAGTACTTC
once	TRBV28	TRBJ1-1	TRBD1	CASSFADRPSFF	TGTGCCAGCAGTTTCGCGGACAGGCCTTCTTTCTTT
NA	TRBV5-4	TRBJ2-3	NA	CASSLGTMGTADTQYF	TGTGCCAGCAGCTTGGGGACTATGGGTACTGCAGATACGCAGTATTTT
NA	TRBV28	TRBJ2-5	TRBD1	CASSSLRQGAGKTQYF	TGTGCCAGCAGTTCCTTAAGACAGGGGGCGGGTAAGACCCAGTACTTC
NA	TRBV3-1/TRBV3-2	TRBJ2-4	NA	CASSQRTAGADIQYF	TGTGCCAGCAGCCAAAGGACGGCAGGGGCGGACATTCAGTACTTC
once	TRBV21-1	TRBJ2-5	NA	CASSKALPGLAGGSQETQYF	TGTGCCAGCAGCAAAGCGCTTCCGGGACTAGCGGGAGGGAGCCAAGAGACCCAGTACTTC
NA	TRBV18	TRBJ1-1	TRBD1	CASSPDRGREAFF	TGTGCCAGCTCGCCGGACAGGGGGCGCGAAGCTTTCTTT
NA	TRBV7-6	TRBJ2-1	TRBD2	CASSPSGIAYNEQFF	TGTGCCAGCAGCCCGAGCGGGATCGCTTACAATGAGCAGTTCTTC
few	TRBV19	TRBJ2-7	NA	CASSKSRSYEQYF	TGTGCCAGTAGTAAATCGAGGTCCTACGAGCAGTACTTC